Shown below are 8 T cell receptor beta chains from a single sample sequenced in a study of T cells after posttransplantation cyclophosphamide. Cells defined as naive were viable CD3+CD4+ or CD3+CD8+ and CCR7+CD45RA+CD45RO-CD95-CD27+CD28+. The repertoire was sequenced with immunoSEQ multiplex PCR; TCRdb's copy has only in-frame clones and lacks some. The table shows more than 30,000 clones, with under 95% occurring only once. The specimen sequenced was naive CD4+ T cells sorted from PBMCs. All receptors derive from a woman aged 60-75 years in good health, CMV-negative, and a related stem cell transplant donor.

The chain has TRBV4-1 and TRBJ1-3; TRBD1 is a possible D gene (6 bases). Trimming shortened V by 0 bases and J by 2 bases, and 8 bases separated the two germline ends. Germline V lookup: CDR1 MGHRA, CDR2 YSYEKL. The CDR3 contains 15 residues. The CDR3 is CASSQDSGAGNTIYF. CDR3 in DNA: TGCGCCAGCAGCCAAGATTCAGGGGCTGGAAACACCATATATTTT.

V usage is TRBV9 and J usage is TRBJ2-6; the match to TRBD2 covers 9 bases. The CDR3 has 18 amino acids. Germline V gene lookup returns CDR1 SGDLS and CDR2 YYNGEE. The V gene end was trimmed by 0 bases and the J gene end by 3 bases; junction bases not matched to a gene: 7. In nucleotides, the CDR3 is TGTGCCAGCAGCGTAGACGTTAGCGGGAGAGGTGGGGCCAACGTCCTGACTTTC. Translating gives CASSVDVSGRGGANVLTF.

The CDR3 DNA sequence: TGTGCCAGCAGCCAAGACAGGAATGAAAAACTGTTTTTT. Its protein is CASSQDRNEKLFF. The chain joins TRBV4-2 to TRBJ1-4; D gene unclear. The CDR3 sequence is 13 residues long. Trimming removed 0 bases from V and 5 bases from J, with 4 bases in between. Germline V gene sequence: CDR1 LGHNA, CDR2 YNFKEQ.

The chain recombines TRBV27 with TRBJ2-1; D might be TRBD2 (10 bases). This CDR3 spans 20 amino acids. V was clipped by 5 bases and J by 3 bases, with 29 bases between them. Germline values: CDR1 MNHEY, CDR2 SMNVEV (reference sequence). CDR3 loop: CASSGQGKILAGEIYNEQFF. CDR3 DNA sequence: TGTGCCAGCAGTGGACAGGGGAAGATCCTAGCGGGGGAAATCTACAATGAGCAGTTCTTC.

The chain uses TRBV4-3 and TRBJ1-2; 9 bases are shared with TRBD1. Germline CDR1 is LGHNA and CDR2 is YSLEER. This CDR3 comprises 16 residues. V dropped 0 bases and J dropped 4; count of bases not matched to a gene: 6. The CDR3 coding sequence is TGCGCCAGCAGCCAAGATCCGGGACAGGGTTCCTATGGCTACACCTTC. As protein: CASSQDPGQGSYGYTF.

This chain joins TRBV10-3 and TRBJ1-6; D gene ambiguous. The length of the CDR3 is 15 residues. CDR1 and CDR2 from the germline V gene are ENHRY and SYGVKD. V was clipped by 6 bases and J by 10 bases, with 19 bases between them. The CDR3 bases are TGTGCCATCAGGCGGGATTTCGGCGAAGGGTCACCCCTCCACTTT. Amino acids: CAIRRDFGEGSPLHF.

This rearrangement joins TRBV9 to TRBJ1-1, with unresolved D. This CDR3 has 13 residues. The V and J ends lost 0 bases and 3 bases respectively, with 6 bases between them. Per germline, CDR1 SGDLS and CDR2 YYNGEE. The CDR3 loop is CASSVATDTEAFF. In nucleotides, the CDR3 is TGTGCCAGCAGCGTAGCTACAGACACTGAAGCTTTCTTT.

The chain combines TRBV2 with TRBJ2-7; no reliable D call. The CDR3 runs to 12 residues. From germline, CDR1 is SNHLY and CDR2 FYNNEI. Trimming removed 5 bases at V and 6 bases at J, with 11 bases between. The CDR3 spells CASSRTTREQYF. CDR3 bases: TGTGCCAGCAGTCGTACTACCCGCGAGCAGTACTTC.